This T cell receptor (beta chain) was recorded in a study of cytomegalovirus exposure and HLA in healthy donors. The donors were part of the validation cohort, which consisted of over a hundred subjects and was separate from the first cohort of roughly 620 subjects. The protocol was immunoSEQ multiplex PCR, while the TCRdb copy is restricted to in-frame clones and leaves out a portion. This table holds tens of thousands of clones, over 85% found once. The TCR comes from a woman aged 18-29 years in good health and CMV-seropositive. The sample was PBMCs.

CDR3 DNA sequence: TGTGCCAGCAGTGGGACTAGCGGGGGGAAGCAGTTCTTC. Its translation: CASSGTSGGKQFF. The rearrangement uses TRBV6-5 and TRBJ2-1; 15 positions match TRBD2. CDR3 size: 13 residues. V dropped 5 bases and J dropped 11; count of bases not matched to a gene: 1. Germline-derived CDR1 and CDR2 are MNHEY and SVGAGI.